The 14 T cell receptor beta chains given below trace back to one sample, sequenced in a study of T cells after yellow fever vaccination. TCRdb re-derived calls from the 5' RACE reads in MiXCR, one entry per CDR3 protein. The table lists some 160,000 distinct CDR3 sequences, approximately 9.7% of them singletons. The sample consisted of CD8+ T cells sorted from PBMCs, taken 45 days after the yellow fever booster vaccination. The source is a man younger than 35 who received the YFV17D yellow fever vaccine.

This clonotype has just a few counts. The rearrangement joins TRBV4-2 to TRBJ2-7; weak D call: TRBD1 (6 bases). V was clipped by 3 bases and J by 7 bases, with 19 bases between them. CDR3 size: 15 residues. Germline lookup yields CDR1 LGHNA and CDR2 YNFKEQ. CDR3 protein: CASSQMLAGDREQYF. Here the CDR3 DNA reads TGTGCCAGCAGCCAGATGTTGGCAGGGGACCGGGAGCAGTACTTC.

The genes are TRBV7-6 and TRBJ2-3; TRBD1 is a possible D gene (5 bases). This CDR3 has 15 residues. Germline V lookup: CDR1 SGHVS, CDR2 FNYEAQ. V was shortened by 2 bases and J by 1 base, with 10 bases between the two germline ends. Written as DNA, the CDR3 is TGTGCCAGCAGCTTAATGATGACAGGCACAGATACGCAGTATTTT. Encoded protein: CASSLMMTGTDTQYF. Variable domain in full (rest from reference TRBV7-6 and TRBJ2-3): GAGVSQSPRYKVTKRGQDVALRCDPISGHVSLYWYRQALGQGPEFLTYFNYEAQQDKSGLPNDRFSAERPEGSISTLTIQRTEQRDSAMYRCASSLMMTGTDTQYFGPGTRLTVL.

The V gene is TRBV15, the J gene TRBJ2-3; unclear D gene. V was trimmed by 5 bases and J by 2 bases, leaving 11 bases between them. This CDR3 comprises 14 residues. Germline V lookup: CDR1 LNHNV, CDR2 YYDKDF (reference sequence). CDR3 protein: CATSLSRSTDTQYF. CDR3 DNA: TGTGCCACCAGCCTGAGCCGTTCCACAGATACGCAGTATTTT.

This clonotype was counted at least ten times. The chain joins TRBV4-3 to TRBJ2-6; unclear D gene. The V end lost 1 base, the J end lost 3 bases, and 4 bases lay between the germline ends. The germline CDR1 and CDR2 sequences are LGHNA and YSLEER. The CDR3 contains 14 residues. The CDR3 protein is CASSQGDGANVLTF. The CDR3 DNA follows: TGCGCCAGCAGCCAAGGGGATGGGGCCAACGTCCTGACTTTC.

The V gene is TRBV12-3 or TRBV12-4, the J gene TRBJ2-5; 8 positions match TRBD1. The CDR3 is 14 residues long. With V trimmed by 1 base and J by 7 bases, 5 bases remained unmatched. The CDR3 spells CASSLGQGTGTQYF. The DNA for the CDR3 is TGTGCCAGCAGTTTAGGACAGGGGACGGGGACCCAGTACTTC.

CDR3 amino acids: CATSRARAGTEAFF. CDR3 coding DNA: TGTGCCACCAGCAGAGCCCGGGCGGGGACTGAAGCTTTCTTT. The rearrangement uses TRBV15 and TRBJ1-1; unclear D gene. The V end lost 1 base, the J end lost 5 bases, and 11 bases lay between the germline ends. This CDR3 is built from 14 residues. Germline CDR1 is LNHNV and CDR2 is YYDKDF (reference sequence).

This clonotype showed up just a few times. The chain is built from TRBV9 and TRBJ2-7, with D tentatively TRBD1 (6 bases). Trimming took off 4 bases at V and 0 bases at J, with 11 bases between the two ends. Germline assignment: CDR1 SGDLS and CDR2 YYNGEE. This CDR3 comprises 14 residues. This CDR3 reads CASSPDRNSYEQYF. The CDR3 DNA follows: TGTGCCAGCAGCCCCGACAGGAACTCCTACGAGCAGTACTTC.

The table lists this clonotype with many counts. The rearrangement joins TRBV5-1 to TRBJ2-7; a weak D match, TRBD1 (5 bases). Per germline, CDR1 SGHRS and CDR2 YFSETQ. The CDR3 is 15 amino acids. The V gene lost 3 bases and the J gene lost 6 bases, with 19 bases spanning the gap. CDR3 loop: CASSWSRDRYGEQYF. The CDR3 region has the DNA TGCGCCAGCAGCTGGAGCCGAGACAGATATGGCGAGCAGTACTTC.

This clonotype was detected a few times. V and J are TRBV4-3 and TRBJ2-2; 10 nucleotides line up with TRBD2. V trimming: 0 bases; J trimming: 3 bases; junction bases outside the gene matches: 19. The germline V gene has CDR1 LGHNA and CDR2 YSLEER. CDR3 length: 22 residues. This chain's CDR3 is CASSQDTLLGLAVLTDTGELFF. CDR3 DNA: TGCGCCAGCAGCCAAGATACCCTACTCGGACTAGCGGTCCTAACTGACACCGGGGAGCTGTTTTTT.

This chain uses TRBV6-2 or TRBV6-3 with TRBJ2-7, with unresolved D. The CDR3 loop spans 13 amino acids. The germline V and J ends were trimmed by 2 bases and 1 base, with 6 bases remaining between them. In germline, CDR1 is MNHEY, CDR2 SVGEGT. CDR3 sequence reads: CASSYGTSYEQYV. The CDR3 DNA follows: TGTGCCAGCAGTTACGGAACTTCCTACGAGCAGTACGTC.

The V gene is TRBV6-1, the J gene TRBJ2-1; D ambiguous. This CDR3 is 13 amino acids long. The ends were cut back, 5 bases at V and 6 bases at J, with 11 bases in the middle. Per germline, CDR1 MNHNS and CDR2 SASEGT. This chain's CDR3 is CASSKRFSNEQFF. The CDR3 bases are TGTGCCAGCAGTAAAAGATTTAGCAATGAGCAGTTCTTC.

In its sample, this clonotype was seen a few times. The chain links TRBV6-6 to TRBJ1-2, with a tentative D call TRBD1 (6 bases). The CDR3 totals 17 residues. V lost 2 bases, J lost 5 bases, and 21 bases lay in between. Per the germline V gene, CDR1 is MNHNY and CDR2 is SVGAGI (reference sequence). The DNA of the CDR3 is TGTGCCAGCAGTTACAATTCTCTTCGGGACACTGCATATGGCTACACCTTC. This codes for CASSYNSLRDTAYGYTF.

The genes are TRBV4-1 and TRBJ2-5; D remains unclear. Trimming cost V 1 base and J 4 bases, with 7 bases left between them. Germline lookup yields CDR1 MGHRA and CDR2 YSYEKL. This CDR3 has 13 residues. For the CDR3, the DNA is TGCGCCAGCAGCCAAGCCTTCGGAGAGACCCAGTACTTC. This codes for CASSQAFGETQYF.

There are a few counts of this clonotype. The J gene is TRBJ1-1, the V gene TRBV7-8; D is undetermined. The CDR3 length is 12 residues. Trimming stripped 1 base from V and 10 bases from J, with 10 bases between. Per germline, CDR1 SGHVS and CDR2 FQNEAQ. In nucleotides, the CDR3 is TGTGCCAGCAGCTTAGGTCGAGCCGGAGCTTTCTTT. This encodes CASSLGRAGAFF.